Listed below are T cell receptor beta chains from one sample, sequenced in a study of cytomegalovirus exposure and HLA in healthy donors. Sequencing was performed with immunoSEQ multiplex PCR; in TCRdb, only in-frame clones are kept and a portion is missing. This table holds 150,000 to 200,000 clones, around 80% found once. The sequenced sample consisted of PBMCs. Receptor source: a woman in her thirties in good health and CMV-seronegative. The CDR3 runs from the conserved cysteine through the conserved F or W. A D gene is named only where the DNA matches it firmly. Size is omitted from some rows. Given values are once, few, many or a class for expanded clones.

CDR3nt: TGCGCCAGCAGCCAAGATCCGCTAGCGGGGGTAGCAGATACGCAGTATTTT; CDR3aa: CASSQDPLAGVADTQYF; d_gene: TRBD2; abundance: .; j_gene: TRBJ2-3; v_gene: TRBV4-1
CDR3nt: TGTGCCAGCTCACCACTAGGAGTAGGCTACACCTTC; CDR3aa: CASSPLGVGYTF; d_gene: .; abundance: .; j_gene: TRBJ1-2; v_gene: TRBV18
CDR3nt: TGTGCCAGCGCCGGGGAGACCCAGTACTTC; CDR3aa: CASAGETQYF; d_gene: .; abundance: .; j_gene: TRBJ2-5; v_gene: TRBV28
CDR3nt: TGTGCCACCAGCAGAGATCAGGAGAACACTGAAGCTTTCTTT; CDR3aa: CATSRDQENTEAFF; d_gene: .; abundance: .; j_gene: TRBJ1-1; v_gene: TRBV15
CDR3nt: TGTGCCAGCAGTGACCTACAGGGGCCCTACGAGCAGTACTTC; CDR3aa: CASSDLQGPYEQYF; d_gene: TRBD1; abundance: .; j_gene: TRBJ2-7; v_gene: TRBV27
CDR3nt: TGTGCCAGCAGCGGGGAGTCCGGGGAGCTGTTTTTT; CDR3aa: CASSGESGELFF; d_gene: .; abundance: .; j_gene: TRBJ2-2; v_gene: TRBV5-4
CDR3nt: TGTGCCAGCAGTGCCCTTCCTAGCGGGGGGGCAGATACGCAGTATTTT; CDR3aa: CASSALPSGGADTQYF; d_gene: TRBD2; abundance: .; j_gene: TRBJ2-3; v_gene: TRBV6-4
CDR3nt: TGTGCCAGCAGCTTAGTATCGTTGGCGGGAGGCACCGGGGAGCTGTTTTTT; CDR3aa: CASSLVSLAGGTGELFF; d_gene: TRBD2; abundance: once; j_gene: TRBJ2-2; v_gene: TRBV11-2
CDR3nt: TGTGCCAGCAGTTTAGCCCCAGGGAAAGAGACCCAGTACTTC; CDR3aa: CASSLAPGKETQYF; d_gene: .; abundance: once; j_gene: TRBJ2-5; v_gene: TRBV27
CDR3nt: TGTGCCAGCAGCCCCCAAAGGTACATGAGGAGCGGGAGGGTCCACAATGAGCAGTTCTTC; CDR3aa: CASSPQRYMRSGRVHNEQFF; d_gene: .; abundance: .; j_gene: TRBJ2-1; v_gene: TRBV12-1
CDR3nt: TGTGCCAGCAGTCAAGACAGGGAGGGAGACGAGCAGTACTTC; CDR3aa: CASSQDREGDEQYF; d_gene: .; abundance: .; j_gene: TRBJ2-7; v_gene: TRBV2
CDR3nt: TGTGCCAGCAGAAAGGGGGCAGGTGAAAAACTGTTTTTT; CDR3aa: CASRKGAGEKLFF; d_gene: TRBD1; abundance: .; j_gene: TRBJ1-4; v_gene: TRBV27
CDR3nt: TGTGCCAGCAGCACCCGACAGGCAGTTAATGAAAAACTGTTTTTT; CDR3aa: CASSTRQAVNEKLFF; d_gene: .; abundance: .; j_gene: TRBJ1-4; v_gene: TRBV11-2
CDR3nt: TGTGCCAGCAGTTACCTCACAGGGACCGATCAGCCCCAGCATTTT; CDR3aa: CASSYLTGTDQPQHF; d_gene: .; abundance: .; j_gene: TRBJ1-5; v_gene: TRBV6-5
CDR3nt: TGTGCCAGCAGCTCTCCTGGGGGCATGAACACTGAAGCTTTCTTT; CDR3aa: CASSSPGGMNTEAFF; d_gene: .; abundance: .; j_gene: TRBJ1-1; v_gene: TRBV7-9
CDR3nt: TGTGCCAGCAGTTACGGGACTAGCCCTTCCTACGAGCAGTACTTC; CDR3aa: CASSYGTSPSYEQYF; d_gene: TRBD2; abundance: .; j_gene: TRBJ2-7; v_gene: TRBV6-5
CDR3nt: TGTGCCAGCAGTTATCCCGGAGGAAATCAGCCCCAGCATTTT; CDR3aa: CASSYPGGNQPQHF; d_gene: .; abundance: .; j_gene: TRBJ1-5; v_gene: TRBV6-1
CDR3nt: TGTGCCAGCAGCTCTAACTCAGGGGCAACTAATGAAAAACTGTTTTTT; CDR3aa: CASSSNSGATNEKLFF; d_gene: .; abundance: .; j_gene: TRBJ1-4; v_gene: TRBV5-5
CDR3nt: TGTGCCTGGAGTGTACCCCGGGGGAGGTTTGGGGAGACCCAGTACTTC; CDR3aa: CAWSVPRGRFGETQYF; d_gene: .; abundance: .; j_gene: TRBJ2-5; v_gene: TRBV30
CDR3nt: TGTGCCAGCAGCCCAGGGGGTAGCGGAACCTACAATGAGCAGTTCTTC; CDR3aa: CASSPGGSGTYNEQFF; d_gene: .; abundance: .; j_gene: TRBJ2-1; v_gene: TRBV9
CDR3nt: TGTGCCAGCAGCCACTTCCAAGGCCAGGGCAACTCTGGAAACACCATATATTTT; CDR3aa: CASSHFQGQGNSGNTIYF; d_gene: .; abundance: .; j_gene: TRBJ1-3; v_gene: TRBV14
CDR3nt: TGTGCCAGCAGCTTGGGTAGGAGCTCCTATAATTCACCCCTCCACTTT; CDR3aa: CASSLGRSSYNSPLHF; d_gene: .; abundance: .; j_gene: TRBJ1-6; v_gene: TRBV5-4
CDR3nt: TGTGCCACCAGCCCCGGACAGGACTGGGGGTATGGCTACACCTTC; CDR3aa: CATSPGQDWGYGYTF; d_gene: TRBD1; abundance: .; j_gene: TRBJ1-2; v_gene: TRBV28
CDR3nt: TGCGCCAGCAGCCACATGAGCTCTGGAAACACCATATATTTT; CDR3aa: CASSHMSSGNTIYF; d_gene: .; abundance: .; j_gene: TRBJ1-3; v_gene: TRBV4-1
CDR3nt: TGCGCCAGCAGCCAAGTTCGAGGAATTCGGGCTGAAGCTTTCTTT; CDR3aa: CASSQVRGIRAEAFF; d_gene: .; abundance: .; j_gene: TRBJ1-1; v_gene: TRBV4-1
CDR3nt: TGTGCCAGCAGAGTCTCCGGGACAGCATACAATGAGCAGTTCTTC; CDR3aa: CASRVSGTAYNEQFF; d_gene: TRBD1; abundance: .; j_gene: TRBJ2-1; v_gene: TRBV6-5
CDR3nt: TGCGCCAGCAGCTTGGGGCAGGGTGGCGATACGCAGTATTTT; CDR3aa: CASSLGQGGDTQYF; d_gene: .; abundance: once; j_gene: TRBJ2-3; v_gene: TRBV5-1